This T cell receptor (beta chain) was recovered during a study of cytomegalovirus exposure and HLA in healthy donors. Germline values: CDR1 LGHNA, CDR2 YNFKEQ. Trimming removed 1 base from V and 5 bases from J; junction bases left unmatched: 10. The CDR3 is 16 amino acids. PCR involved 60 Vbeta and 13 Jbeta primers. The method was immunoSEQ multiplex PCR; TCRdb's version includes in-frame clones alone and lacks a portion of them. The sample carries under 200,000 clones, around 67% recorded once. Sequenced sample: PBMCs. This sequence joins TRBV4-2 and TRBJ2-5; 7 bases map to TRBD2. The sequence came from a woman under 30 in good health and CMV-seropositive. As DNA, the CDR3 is TGTGCCAGCAGCCAAGCGGACATGACTAGCTACGAGACCCAGTACTTC. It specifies CASSQADMTSYETQYF.